The clone carrying this T cell receptor beta chain has a single count. The CDR3 has 13 residues. Per germline, CDR1 SEHNR and CDR2 FQNEAQ (reference sequence). Trimming pared 8 bases from V and 5 bases from J, leaving 13 bases between. The data belong to a study of T cell responses to AZD1222 COVID-19 vaccine. Method: immunoSEQ multiplex PCR; TCRdb's copy keeps in-frame clones and lacks some. The sample has about 100,000 clones, roughly nine tenths seen once. The chain recombines TRBV7-9 with TRBJ2-1; D is unclear. The sequencing here drew on peripheral blood, taken on day 0 of AZD1222 vaccination. This TCR was recovered from an adult in good health. Written as DNA, the CDR3 is TGTGCCAGCCTATACTTGGGCAACAATGAGCAGTTCTTC. As protein: CASLYLGNNEQFF.